This is a list of T cell receptor beta chains from one sample in a study of cytomegalovirus exposure and HLA in healthy donors. Assay: immunoSEQ multiplex PCR; the TCRdb copy retains only in-frame clones and omits some. The sample includes approximately 160,000 clones, roughly 77% seen only once; the top ten take less than 2%. Sample: PBMCs. The origin of the receptors is a woman aged 18-29 years in good health and CMV-seronegative. Each CDR3 is given with its conserved first and last residue. A D gene is named only where the DNA matches it firmly. Part of the rows lack a size; the others show once, few, many or a class for expanded clones.

v_gene	abundance	j_gene	d_gene	CDR3nt	CDR3aa
TRBV7-9	-	TRBJ2-1	TRBD1	TGTGCCAGCAGTCCGGGACAGGGCGCCGACAATGAGCAGTTCTTC	CASSPGQGADNEQFF
TRBV9	-	TRBJ2-1	-	TGTGCCAGCAGCGGCGGGACTCCAAATGAGCAGTTCTTC	CASSGGTPNEQFF
TRBV18	-	TRBJ1-6	TRBD1	TGTGCCAGCTCACCAATCGAGACAGGGCTTGGTTCACCCCTCCACTTT	CASSPIETGLGSPLHF
TRBV2	-	TRBJ1-2	TRBD1	TGTGCCAGCAGTTTGACAGGGTCCAACTATGGCTACACCTTC	CASSLTGSNYGYTF
TRBV7-9	-	TRBJ2-2	TRBD1	TGTGCCAGCAGCGAACAGGGGATCGGGGAGCTGTTTTTT	CASSEQGIGELFF
TRBV7-3	-	TRBJ2-1	TRBD2	TGTGCCAGCAGCCCTAGCGGAACACCATACAATGAGCAGTTCTTC	CASSPSGTPYNEQFF
TRBV12-5	-	TRBJ2-7	-	TGTGCTAGTGGTTTGGACCAGGGCTACGAGCAGTACTTC	CASGLDQGYEQYF
TRBV9	few	TRBJ2-3	-	TGTGCCAGCAGCCCTCCGGGACTTGAAGTTGGTACGCAGTATTTT	CASSPPGLEVGTQYF
TRBV14	-	TRBJ2-6	-	TGTGCCAGTCGGGACTCTGGGGCCAACGTCCTGACTTTC	CASRDSGANVLTF
TRBV5-1	-	TRBJ2-7	-	TGCGCCAGCAGTCCAGGGGTCGAGCAGTACTTC	CASSPGVEQYF
TRBV5-6	once	TRBJ1-6	-	TGTGCCAGCAGCCGTCAGGGTAGGATAGGAGTCGTCTATAATTCACCCCTCCACTTT	CASSRQGRIGVVYNSPLHF
TRBV28	-	TRBJ2-3	-	TGTGCCAGCAGTTCCCCGTTTTTGGGGGGAGAGGGCACAGATACGCAGTATTTT	CASSSPFLGGEGTDTQYF
TRBV30	once	TRBJ2-1	TRBD1	TGTGCCTGGTGCGGGTGGACAGGGGGCGATGAGCAGTTCTTC	CAWCGWTGGDEQFF
TRBV6-5	-	TRBJ1-5	TRBD1	TGTGCCAGCAGTGGACAGGGCTTCAATCAGCCCCAGCATTTT	CASSGQGFNQPQHF